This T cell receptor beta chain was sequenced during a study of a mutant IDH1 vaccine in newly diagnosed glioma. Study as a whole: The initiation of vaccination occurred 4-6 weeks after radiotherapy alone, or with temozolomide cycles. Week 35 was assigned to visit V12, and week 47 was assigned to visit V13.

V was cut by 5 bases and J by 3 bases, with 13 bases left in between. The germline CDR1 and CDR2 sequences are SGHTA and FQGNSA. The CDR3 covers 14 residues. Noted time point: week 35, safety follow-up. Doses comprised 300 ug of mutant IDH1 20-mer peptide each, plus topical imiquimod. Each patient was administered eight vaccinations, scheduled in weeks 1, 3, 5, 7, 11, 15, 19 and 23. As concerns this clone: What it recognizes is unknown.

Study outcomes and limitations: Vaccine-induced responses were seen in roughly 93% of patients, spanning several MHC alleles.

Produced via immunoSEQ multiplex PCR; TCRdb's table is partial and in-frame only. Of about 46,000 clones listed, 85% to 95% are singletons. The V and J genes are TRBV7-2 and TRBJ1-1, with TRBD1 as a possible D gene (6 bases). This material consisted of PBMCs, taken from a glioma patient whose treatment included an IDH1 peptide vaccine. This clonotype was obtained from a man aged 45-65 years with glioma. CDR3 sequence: CASSKREGDTEAFF. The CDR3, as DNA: TGTGCCAGCAGCAAGAGGGAGGGGGACACTGAAGCTTTCTTT.